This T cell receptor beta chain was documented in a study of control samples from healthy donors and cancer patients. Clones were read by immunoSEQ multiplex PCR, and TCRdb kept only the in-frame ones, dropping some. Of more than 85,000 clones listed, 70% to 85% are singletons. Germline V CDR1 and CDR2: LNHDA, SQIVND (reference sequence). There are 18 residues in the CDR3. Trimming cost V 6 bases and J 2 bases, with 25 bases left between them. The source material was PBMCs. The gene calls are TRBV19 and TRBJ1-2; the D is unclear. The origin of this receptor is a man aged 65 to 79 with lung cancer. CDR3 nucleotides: TGTGCCAGTAGCCAGAAGCCGGGCCAGACGATTCCCAACTATGGCTACACCTTC. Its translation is CASSQKPGQTIPNYGYTF.